The 15 T cell receptor beta chains listed next were all sequenced from one sample in a study of OX40 agonist ivuxolimab in advanced cancers. The protocol was immunoSEQ multiplex PCR, while the TCRdb copy is restricted to in-frame clones and leaves out a portion. The profile shows about 150,000 clones, approximately 94% of them singletons. The material was CD4+ or CD8+ T cells sorted from blood, obtained in a trial of the OX40 agonist ivuxolimab. Every receptor here comes from an adult with an advanced solid tumor such as melanoma, head and neck, liver or kidney cancer.

The chain uses TRBV5-5 and TRBJ1-1; a weak D match, TRBD1 (5 bases). Germline CDR1 SGHKS, CDR2 YYEKEE (reference sequence). The CDR3 consists of 14 residues. Trimming pared 4 bases from V and 1 base from J, leaving 11 bases between. The CDR3 nucleotides are TGTGCCAGCAGCGCCGAGGACACGAACACTGAAGCTTTCTTT. It encodes CASSAEDTNTEAFF.

V usage is TRBV19 and J usage is TRBJ2-3; 8 positions agree with TRBD2. J was trimmed by 7 bases and V by 5 bases; bases with no gene match: 17. This CDR3 has 17 residues. Per germline, CDR1 LNHDA and CDR2 SQIVND (reference sequence). CDR3 amino acids: CASSAPAGLGSVNTQYF. In nucleotides, the CDR3 is TGTGCCAGTAGTGCCCCTGCGGGACTAGGTTCGGTGAATACGCAGTATTTT.

V is TRBV6-5 and J is TRBJ2-7; D is perhaps TRBD1 (6 bases). The CDR3 spans 13 residues. Trimming left V 5 bases short and J 1 base short, with 9 bases between. CDR1 and CDR2 (germline): MNHEY, SVGAGI. The CDR3 coding sequence is TGTGCCAGCAGTGAAACAGGGTCCTACGAGCAGTACTTC. It encodes CASSETGSYEQYF.

The chain combines TRBV27 with TRBJ2-7, with 10 positions matching TRBD1. The germline V gene has CDR1 MNHEY and CDR2 SMNVEV (reference sequence). The CDR3 totals 15 residues. The J segment lost 5 bases and the V segment lost 4 bases, leaving 8 bases of the junction unmatched. This chain's CDR3 is CASSSPTGGVHEQYF. The DNA for the CDR3 is TGTGCCAGCAGTTCCCCGACAGGGGGCGTCCACGAGCAGTACTTC.

V is TRBV14 and J is TRBJ1-1; the match to TRBD1 covers 10 bases. Per germline, CDR1 SGHDN and CDR2 FVKESK. This CDR3 has 16 amino acids. V gave up 6 bases and J gave up 6 bases; unmatched junction bases: 13. The CDR3 reads CASRQTGTGVQAEAFF. The CDR3 nucleotides read TGTGCCAGCAGACAAACCGGGACAGGGGTTCAGGCTGAAGCTTTCTTT.

This chain uses TRBV7-2 with TRBJ1-4, with D tentatively TRBD1 (5 bases). Between the trimmed V and J ends, which lost 1 base and 10 bases, there was a span of 16 bases. The CDR3 is 15 amino acids. The germline V gene has CDR1 SGHTA and CDR2 FQGNSA. Here the CDR3 reads CASSLDGRVVRKLFF. As DNA, the CDR3 is TGTGCCAGCAGCTTAGATGGCAGGGTTGTAAGAAAACTGTTTTTT.

The V gene is TRBV6-5, the J gene TRBJ2-1; D is possibly TRBD1 (5 bases). Germline V gene lookup returns CDR1 MNHEY and CDR2 SVGAGI. This CDR3 comprises 16 residues. The V and J ends lost 2 bases and 5 bases respectively, with 16 bases between them. The CDR3 nucleotides are TGTGCCAGCAGTTACCACCAGGGCTATCCCAACAATGAGCAGTTCTTC. Translation: CASSYHQGYPNNEQFF.

This chain uses TRBV19 with TRBJ2-7, with a weak D call TRBD2 (7 bases). With 4 bases removed from V and 2 bases from J, the gap between germline ends came to 15 bases. The CDR3 sequence is 15 residues long. Germline CDR1 reads LNHDA; CDR2 reads SQIVND (reference sequence). CDR3 in DNA: TGTGCCAGTAGTAGGGGGGGCAGGGTTACCTACGAGCAGTACTTC. This codes for CASSRGGRVTYEQYF.

In nucleotides, the CDR3 is TGTGCCAGCAGCCCCCAGACAGGCTACGAGCAGTACTTC. Its translation is CASSPQTGYEQYF. The V call is TRBV5-4, the J call TRBJ2-7; a weak D match, TRBD1 (6 bases). This CDR3 has 13 amino acids. Trimming stripped 4 bases from V and 3 bases from J, with 11 bases between. From germline, CDR1 is SGHNT and CDR2 YYREEE (reference sequence).

V gene TRBV4-1 combines with J gene TRBJ2-4, with no clear D. Trimming shortened V by 0 bases and J by 13 bases, and 7 bases separated the two germline ends. Germline CDR1 is MGHRA and CDR2 is YSYEKL. This CDR3 has 11 amino acids. The chain's CDR3 is CASSQESRQYF. DNA for the CDR3: TGCGCCAGCAGCCAAGAGAGCAGGCAGTACTTC.

This clone has just one count. The chain couples TRBV27 to TRBJ2-1, with TRBD1 matching 12 bases. With 6 bases clipped from V and 4 bases from J, the junction kept 4 bases outside the gene matches. Germline assignment: CDR1 MNHEY and CDR2 SMNVEV (reference sequence). This CDR3 comprises 15 residues. The CDR3: CASSRDRGPYNEQFF. CDR3 sequence (DNA): TGTGCCAGCAGCCGGGACAGGGGGCCTTACAATGAGCAGTTCTTC.

This clone occurred once. The V gene is TRBV7-9, the J gene TRBJ2-5, with 13 bases identical to TRBD2. V shed 2 bases and J 5 bases; nucleotides not matched to a gene: 5. Germline CDR1 reads SEHNR; CDR2 reads FQNEAQ (reference sequence). CDR3 length: 16 residues. CDR3 sequence (DNA): TGTGCCAGCAGCTTAAGGACTAGCGGGAGTTGGGAGACCCAGTACTTC. Amino acids: CASSLRTSGSWETQYF.

The chain recombines TRBV10-3 with TRBJ1-2; 7 positions agree with TRBD1. The V gene's germline CDR1 is ENHRY and CDR2 SYGVKD. The CDR3 is made up of 11 amino acids. V dropped 10 bases and J dropped 5; count of bases not matched to a gene: 4. As DNA, the CDR3 is TGTGCCACCGGGACAGATTATGGCTACACCTTC. It codes for CATGTDYGYTF.

This rearrangement joins TRBV4-2 to TRBJ1-5, with D unresolved. Trimming stripped 0 bases from V and 7 bases from J, with 10 bases between. Germline V lookup: CDR1 LGHNA, CDR2 YNFKEQ. The CDR3 extends over 14 amino acids. In DNA, the CDR3 is TGTGCCAGCAGCCAAGAACGGGTATACCAGCCCCAGCATTTT. Amino acids: CASSQERVYQPQHF.

This chain joins TRBV5-4 and TRBJ1-1; D is ambiguous. Germline V lookup: CDR1 SGHNT, CDR2 YYREEE (reference sequence). There are 13 residues in the CDR3. V was cut by 4 bases and J by 4 bases, with 11 bases left in between. The CDR3 coding sequence is TGTGCCAGCAGCGACGGCCGTGGCACTGAAGCTTTCTTT. This sequence encodes CASSDGRGTEAFF.